This record covers a single T cell receptor beta chain. Its antigen is unknown. The sample belongs to a study of T cell responses to AZD1222 COVID-19 vaccine. Study-wide findings and caveats: Two AZD1222 doses significantly raised spike-specific TCR breadth and depth over controls. Donors were mostly white British, more females; clonal diversity possibly underestimated.

Germline V gene lookup returns CDR1 MNHNY and CDR2 SVGAGI (reference sequence). Trimming removed 3 bases at V and 5 bases at J, with 17 bases between. The CDR3 sequence is 16 residues long. The table came from immunoSEQ multiplex PCR; TCRdb's copy has only in-frame clones and leaves some out. The table includes roughly 180,000 clones, almost 95% detected once. This clonotype was sampled from an adult in good health. This specimen consisted of peripheral blood, obtained on day 0 of AZD1222 vaccination. This rearrangement joins TRBV6-6 to TRBJ2-4; weak D call: TRBD1 (5 bases). The CDR3 DNA sequence: TGTGCCAGCAGTTATTTGACGCCCTTCAGGGAAAACATTCAGTACTTC. It encodes CASSYLTPFRENIQYF.